These T cell receptor beta chains were read from a single sample in a study of shared clonotypes between healthy human individuals. Clones were read by immunoSEQ multiplex PCR, and TCRdb kept only the in-frame ones, dropping some. This sample has 560,000 or so clones, with 95% to 96% found just once. The specimen was naive CD8+ T cells sorted from blood. Receptors were obtained from a woman under 40 in good health. Both conserved end residues are part of each CDR3. The order of the fields is clone size, D gene, CDR3 length, J gene, V gene, CDR3 protein, CDR3 DNA. D genes are given only for firm matches. For some rows the clone size is stated as once, few or many, or as a class when expanded; others skip it.

>-|TRBD2|13|TRBJ2-1|TRBV29-1
CSGGTSGKNEQFF
TGCAGCGGTGGGACTAGCGGGAAGAATGAGCAGTTCTTC
>-|TRBD2|16|TRBJ2-5|TRBV27
CASSSLTGTSFETQYF
TGTGCCAGCAGTTCACTAACCGGGACTAGCTTTGAGACCCAGTACTTC
>-|TRBD1|14|TRBJ2-1|TRBV6-5
CASNGQGAYNEQFF
TGTGCCAGCAACGGACAGGGGGCTTACAATGAGCAGTTCTTC
>-|-|13|TRBJ2-3|TRBV9
CASSPLPPDTQYF
TGTGCCAGCTCCCCCTTACCTCCCGATACGCAGTATTTT
>-|-|12|TRBJ2-7|TRBV29-1
CSVESGHYEQYF
TGCAGCGTCGAGTCTGGACACTACGAGCAGTACTTC
>-|TRBD2|15|TRBJ2-3|TRBV9
CASSLGRVSTDTQYF
TGTGCCAGCAGCCTCGGGAGGGTGAGCACAGATACGCAGTATTTT
>-|-|15|TRBJ2-1|TRBV25-1
CASSEFGSPYNEQFF
TGTGCCAGCAGTGAATTCGGGAGCCCCTACAATGAGCAGTTCTTC
>-|-|14|TRBJ2-7|TRBV15
CATSSVSGAYEQYF
TGTGCCACCAGCAGTGTATCCGGTGCCTACGAGCAGTACTTC
>-|-|15|TRBJ2-7|TRBV27
CASSLGDPGSYEQYF
TGTGCCAGCAGTTTAGGGGACCCCGGCTCCTACGAGCAGTACTTC
>-|TRBD1|13|TRBJ2-7|TRBV27
CASSINRGGEQYF
TGTGCCAGCAGTATCAACAGGGGTGGGGAGCAGTACTTC
>-|-|13|TRBJ2-5|TRBV5-1
CASSPYPRETQYF
TGCGCCAGCAGCCCATATCCCCGGGAGACCCAGTACTTC
>-|-|13|TRBJ2-7|TRBV4-1
CASSQGQNYEQYF
TGCGCCAGCAGCCAAGGGCAGAACTACGAGCAGTACTTC
>-|-|13|TRBJ2-7|TRBV10-2
CASSAESSYEQYF
TGCGCCAGCAGTGCAGAGAGCTCCTACGAGCAGTACTTC
>-|TRBD2|15|TRBJ2-3|TRBV5-5
CASTHQLAGGDTQYF
TGTGCCAGCACCCACCAGCTAGCGGGAGGCGATACGCAGTATTTT
>-|TRBD2|19|TRBJ2-2|TRBV9
CASSGEVGTSEMNTGELFF
TGTGCCAGCAGCGGAGAGGTAGGGACTAGCGAGATGAACACCGGGGAGCTGTTTTTT
>-|TRBD1|14|TRBJ2-7|TRBV19
CASSGRDSSYEQYF
TGTGCCAGTAGTGGAAGGGACAGTTCCTACGAGCAGTACTTC
>-|-|15|TRBJ1-2|TRBV30
CAWSEWLRGQSGYTF
TGTGCCTGGAGTGAATGGTTAAGAGGACAGTCGGGCTACACCTTC
>-|TRBD2|16|TRBJ2-3|TRBV11-2
CASSLDIGGRAAMQYF
TGTGCCAGCAGCTTAGATATTGGAGGGAGGGCGGCTATGCAGTATTTT
>-|-|13|TRBJ2-7|TRBV11-2
CASSLGPPYEQYF
TGTGCCAGCAGCTTAGGGCCACCCTACGAGCAGTACTTC
>once|-|16|TRBJ2-5|TRBV27
CASSSMGRLLGETQYF
TGTGCCAGCAGTTCCATGGGACGGCTGCTAGGGGAGACCCAGTACTTC
>-|TRBD1|17|TRBJ1-2|TRBV27
CASSATSGQGDRYGYTF
TGTGCCAGCAGTGCGACGTCGGGACAGGGGGATCGGTATGGCTACACCTTC
>-|TRBD1|17|TRBJ1-2|TRBV5-8
CASSLAERDRTYYGYTF
TGTGCCAGCAGCTTGGCCGAACGGGACAGGACCTACTATGGCTACACCTTC
>-|-|16|TRBJ1-1|TRBV23-1
CASSQYPINPKTEAFF
TGCGCCAGCAGTCAATACCCCATAAACCCAAAGACTGAAGCTTTCTTT
>-|-|18|TRBJ1-1|TRBV9
CASSPYTRQGRENTEAFF
TGTGCCAGCAGCCCTTACACCAGGCAGGGCAGGGAGAACACTGAAGCTTTCTTT
>-|TRBD2|15|TRBJ2-3|TRBV5-6
CASIPASGPLDTQYF
TGTGCCAGCATCCCGGCTAGCGGCCCATTAGATACGCAGTATTTT
>once|-|16|TRBJ2-1|TRBV27
CASSLYGYSSYNEQFF
TGTGCCAGCAGTTTATACGGGTACAGCTCCTACAATGAGCAGTTCTTC
>-|-|15|TRBJ1-2|TRBV2
CASRPEMATHYGYTF
TGTGCCAGCAGACCGGAGATGGCGACGCACTATGGCTACACCTTC
>-|-|11|TRBJ2-7|TRBV29-1
CSISEAYEQYF
TGCAGCATATCGGAGGCCTACGAGCAGTACTTC
>-|-|12|TRBJ2-1|TRBV27
CASSVLGDEQFF
TGTGCCAGCAGTGTCCTTGGGGATGAGCAGTTCTTC
>-|TRBD2|17|TRBJ2-7|TRBV11-2
CASSLGVVAGVVYEQYF
TGTGCCAGCAGCTTAGGGGTGGTAGCGGGAGTGGTCTACGAGCAGTACTTC
>-|-|13|TRBJ2-7|TRBV5-6
CASSLITSYEQYF
TGTGCCAGCAGCTTGATTACCTCCTACGAGCAGTACTTC
>-|TRBD2|17|TRBJ2-5|TRBV5-3
CARSLKGSGRAEETQYF
TGTGCCAGAAGCTTAAAAGGTAGCGGGAGGGCCGAAGAGACCCAGTACTTC
>-|TRBD2|16|TRBJ2-5|TRBV27
CASSSGTSGRAETQYF
TGTGCCAGCAGTTCGGGGACTAGCGGGAGGGCCGAGACCCAGTACTTC
>-|TRBD1|11|TRBJ1-1|TRBV6-5
CASGTGRGAFF
TGTGCCAGCGGGACAGGCCGTGGAGCTTTCTTT
>-|TRBD1|16|TRBJ1-3|TRBV11-2
CASSPRGGSSGNTIYF
TGTGCCAGCAGCCCGAGAGGGGGCAGCTCTGGAAACACCATATATTTT
>-|-|14|TRBJ1-2|TRBV27
CASSPGVPNYGYTF
TGTGCCAGCAGTCCAGGAGTCCCTAACTATGGCTACACCTTC
>-|TRBD2|18|TRBJ2-1|TRBV11-2
CASSPGGGRQSPYNEQFF
TGTGCCAGCAGCCCCGGGGGGGGGCGCCAGAGCCCCTACAATGAGCAGTTCTTC
>-|TRBD1|16|TRBJ1-2|TRBV6-5
CASSYSRTGTGNGYTF
TGTGCCAGCAGTTACTCGCGGACAGGAACTGGGAATGGCTACACCTTC
>-|-|15|TRBJ1-3|TRBV10-2
CASRIDRNPGNTIYF
TGCGCCAGCAGAATTGACAGGAACCCTGGAAACACCATATATTTT
>-|-|15|TRBJ2-1|TRBV6-4
CASSDPGTHGNEQFF
TGTGCCAGCAGTGACCCCGGGACTCACGGCAATGAGCAGTTCTTC
>-|-|12|TRBJ2-2|TRBV29-1
CSVLQGTGELFF
TGCAGCGTTCTACAGGGTACCGGGGAGCTGTTTTTT
>-|-|11|TRBJ2-5|TRBV6-1
CASSGQETQYF
TGTGCCAGCAGTGGACAAGAGACCCAGTACTTC
>-|-|13|TRBJ2-7|TRBV14
CASSQDSSYEQYF
TGTGCCAGCAGCCAAGATAGCTCCTACGAGCAGTACTTC
>-|-|15|TRBJ1-4|TRBV28
CASSHPGLRREKLFF
TGTGCCAGCAGTCACCCGGGCCTACGACGGGAAAAACTGTTTTTT
>-|-|15|TRBJ1-2|TRBV2
CASAVGEGLSYGYTF
TGTGCCAGCGCGGTAGGTGAAGGTTTGAGCTATGGCTACACCTTC
>-|TRBD2|14|TRBJ2-1|TRBV29-1
CSVVTSGDYNEQFF
TGCAGCGTTGTGACTAGCGGGGACTACAATGAGCAGTTCTTC
>-|TRBD1|14|TRBJ1-5|TRBV5-6
CASSFWAGGKPQHF
TGTGCCAGCAGCTTTTGGGCAGGGGGAAAACCCCAGCATTTT
>-|-|16|TRBJ1-3|TRBV4-1
CASSHPQPAGGNTIYF
TGCGCCAGCAGCCACCCCCAACCCGCAGGAGGAAACACCATATATTTT
>-|-|14|TRBJ2-3|TRBV10-2
CASSEIHESDTQYF
TGCGCCAGCAGTGAGATCCACGAGTCGGATACGCAGTATTTT
>-|TRBD2|13|TRBJ2-1|TRBV5-1
CASQRESGDEQFF
TGCGCCAGTCAGCGGGAGAGTGGCGATGAGCAGTTCTTC
>-|TRBD1|16|TRBJ2-5|TRBV9
CASSGRTGAIQETQYF
TGTGCCAGCAGCGGGAGGACAGGGGCGATACAAGAGACCCAGTACTTC
>once|-|14|TRBJ1-1|TRBV14
CASSRGKRNTEAFF
TGTGCCAGCAGCCGAGGAAAGCGGAACACTGAAGCTTTCTTT
>-|TRBD2|15|TRBJ2-7|TRBV7-9
CASSSSGSPPYEQYF
TGTGCCAGCAGCAGTAGCGGGAGTCCCCCCTACGAGCAGTACTTC
>-|-|15|TRBJ2-1|TRBV11-2
CASSLVVGTPNEQFF
TGTGCCAGCAGCTTAGTGGTTGGGACTCCCAATGAGCAGTTCTTC